What follows are 23 T cell receptor beta chains derived from one specimen sequenced in a study of T-cell memory formation after mild COVID-19. TCRdb processed the 5' RACE reads anew with MiXCR; each CDR3 protein has one entry. The sample lists around 200,000 distinct CDR3 sequences, about 11% occurring once. Sequenced input: PBMCs or a T cell subset sorted from them (not recorded which). These receptors came from a man younger than 35 who had mild COVID-19 (a few samples of this study predate the infection). Cell type and time point are not known.

This clonotype came up a few times. The chain employs TRBV12-3 or TRBV12-4 and TRBJ1-1; 9 bases are shared with TRBD1. After removal of 8 bases from V and 0 bases from J, the junction contained 10 bases not matched to a gene. This CDR3 has 16 amino acids. The CDR3 loop is CASRYRDRVLNTEAFF. CDR3 coding DNA: TGTGCCAGCCGGTACCGGGACAGGGTTTTGAACACTGAAGCTTTCTTT.

This chain uses TRBV2 with TRBJ1-2; D gene uncertain. The CDR3 is made up of 14 amino acids. Per germline, CDR1 SNHLY and CDR2 FYNNEI. Trimming removed 1 base from V and 0 bases from J, with 6 bases in between. The chain's CDR3 is CASSEVVANYGYTF. Here the CDR3 DNA reads TGTGCCAGCAGTGAAGTGGTGGCTAACTATGGCTACACCTTC.

This clonotype was seen only a few times. The CDR3 spells CASSFGRTSGFYNEQFF. The DNA for the CDR3 is TGCGCCAGCAGCTTCGGTCGGACTAGCGGCTTCTACAATGAGCAGTTCTTC. The rearrangement joins TRBV5-1 to TRBJ2-1; 10 nucleotides agree with TRBD2. With 2 bases clipped from V and 3 bases from J, the junction kept 8 bases outside the gene matches. The V gene's germline CDR1 is SGHRS and CDR2 YFSETQ. The CDR3 has 17 residues.

This clonotype appeared a few times. This chain connects TRBV7-8 to TRBJ2-6; TRBD1 matches 11 bases. Germline trimming cut 4 bases from V and 4 bases from J; bases unmatched to any gene: 6. CDR1 SGHVS and CDR2 FQNEAQ come from the germline V gene. The CDR3 totals 17 residues. For the CDR3, the DNA is TGTGCCAGCAGCTCCCGGACAGGGGGCTCCGGGGCCAACGTCCTGACTTTC. Residues: CASSSRTGGSGANVLTF. Supplemented by reference TRBV7-8 and TRBJ2-6, the full variable domain reads GAGVSQSPRYKVAKRGQDVALRCDPISGHVSLFWYQQALGQGPEFLTYFQNEAQLDKSGLPSDRFFAERPEGSVSTLKIQRTQQEDSAVYLCASSSRTGGSGANVLTFGAGSRLTVL.

This chain joins TRBV5-1 and TRBJ1-2; 7 bases fit TRBD1. CDR1 and CDR2 from the germline V gene are SGHRS and YFSETQ. Unmatched junction bases numbered 8, after V lost 4 bases and J lost 5 bases. The CDR3 extends over 14 amino acids. The CDR3 here is CASSTWDSTYGYTF. CDR3 DNA sequence: TGCGCCAGCAGCACCTGGGACAGTACTTATGGCTACACCTTC.

The chain carries TRBV27 and TRBJ1-1; D not resolved. The CDR3 sequence is 13 residues long. Looked up from germline, CDR1 is MNHEY and CDR2 is SMNVEV (reference sequence). Trimming shortened V by 2 bases and J by 0 bases, and 4 bases separated the two germline ends. The chain's CDR3 is CASSLKVNTEAFF. DNA of the CDR3: TGTGCCAGCAGTTTAAAAGTGAACACTGAAGCTTTCTTT.

This clonotype showed up just a few times. The chain is built from TRBV20-1 and TRBJ2-7; 8 nucleotides align to TRBD1. CDR1 and CDR2 from the germline V gene are DFQATT and SNEGSKA (reference sequence). There are 14 residues in the CDR3. V was pared by 0 bases and J by 7 bases, with 8 bases of the junction left unmatched. The CDR3 sequence: CSARDSQGAGEQYF. CDR3 nucleotide sequence: TGCAGTGCTAGAGATTCCCAGGGGGCAGGGGAGCAGTACTTC.

This clonotype was found many times. The chain carries TRBV20-1 and TRBJ1-5, with D perhaps TRBD1 (5 bases). V gave up 3 bases and J gave up 3 bases, with 15 bases separating them. Germline CDR1 reads DFQATT; CDR2 reads SNEGSKA (reference sequence). The CDR3 has 15 residues. The DNA of the CDR3 is TGCAGTGCTAGGGGACTGGGATCGGTCAATCAGCCCCAGCATTTT. The encoded protein is CSARGLGSVNQPQHF.

The CDR3: CASSQDNLRTYGYTF. Here the CDR3 DNA reads TGTGCCAGCAGCCAAGATAATCTCCGGACCTATGGCTACACCTTC. The chain is built from TRBV3-1 and TRBJ1-2; no reliable D call. The length of the CDR3 is 15 residues. Germline V CDR1 and CDR2: LGHDT, YNNKEL (reference sequence). Trimming took off 0 bases at V and 4 bases at J, with 12 bases between the two ends. Filled out from reference TRBV3-1 and TRBJ1-2, the complete variable domain reads DTAVSQTPKYLVTQMGNDKSIKCEQNLGHDTMYWYKQDSKKFLKIMFSYNNKELIINETVPNRFSPKSPDKAHLNLHINSLELGDSAVYFCASSQDNLRTYGYTFGSGTRLTVV.

In this sample, this clonotype turned up many times. J is TRBJ1-1 and V is TRBV12-3 or TRBV12-4; D unresolved. CDR3 length equals 15 residues. V was shortened by 7 bases and J by 2 bases, with 17 bases between the two germline ends. The CDR3 is CASTQSVVPNTEAFF. In DNA form, the CDR3 reads TGTGCCAGCACCCAAAGTGTAGTGCCCAACACTGAAGCTTTCTTT.

J is TRBJ2-5 and V is TRBV25-1; 10 nucleotides line up with TRBD1. J lost 1 base, V lost 6 bases, and 5 bases had no gene match. Germline V gene data show CDR1 as MGHDK and CDR2 as SYGVNS. The CDR3 is 15 residues long. CDR3 bases: TGTGCCAGCAGCGAGGGACAGGGGCCCCAAGAGACCCAGTACTTC. The encoded protein is CASSEGQGPQETQYF.

Only a few counts were recorded for this clonotype. The chain uses TRBV5-4 and TRBJ2-7, with TRBD1 as a possible D gene (5 bases). This CDR3 region has 15 residues. The V gene's germline CDR1 is SGHNT and CDR2 YYREEE (reference sequence). V was trimmed by 1 base and J by 0 bases, leaving 11 bases between them. The CDR3 here is CASSLTGSLSYEQYF. CDR3 sequence (DNA): TGTGCCAGCAGCTTGACAGGTTCCCTCTCCTACGAGCAGTACTTC.

The gene calls are TRBV11-1 and TRBJ2-5; 11 positions match TRBD2. Trimming took 5 bases from V and 7 from J; bases not matched to a gene: 12. Germline V gene lookup returns CDR1 SGHAT and CDR2 FQDESV (reference sequence). There are 16 residues in the CDR3. CDR3 DNA sequence: TGTGCCAGCAGCGAGGGACTAGCGGAGTACCTTCTGACCCAGTACTTC. It yields the protein CASSEGLAEYLLTQYF. Full variable domain (rest looked up from reference TRBV11-1 and TRBJ2-5): EAEVAQSPRYKITEKSQAVAFWCDPISGHATLYWYRQILGQGPELLVQFQDESVVDDSQLPKDRFSAERLKGVDSTLKIQPAELGDSAMYLCASSEGLAEYLLTQYFGPGTRLLVL.

This clonotype was recorded a few times. The J gene is TRBJ2-5, the V gene TRBV20-1; D perhaps matches TRBD1 (5 bases). The germline V gene encodes CDR1 DFQATT and CDR2 SNEGSKA (reference sequence). V lost 3 bases and J lost 6, with 20 bases in between. This CDR3 comprises 15 residues. CDR3 DNA sequence: TGCAGTGCTAGGGATCCAGGGCTCATCTCTCAGACCCAGTACTTC. Translated: CSARDPGLISQTQYF.

This clonotype was counted at least ten times. The chain has TRBV6-6 and TRBJ1-6, with unresolved D. The germline V and J ends were trimmed by 2 bases and 9 bases, with 14 bases remaining between them. The germline V gene has CDR1 MNHNY and CDR2 SVGAGI (reference sequence). This CDR3 spans 15 amino acids. CDR3 sequence (DNA): TGTGCCAGCAGTTACAATGATCCAGGCTCTTCACCCCTCCACTTT. This codes for CASSYNDPGSSPLHF.

This clonotype occurred a few times. The chain has TRBV7-2 and TRBJ2-7; no clear D gene. Germline loops: CDR1 SGHTA, CDR2 FQGNSA. The CDR3 contains 12 residues. V shed 5 bases and J shed 6 bases, with 11 bases lying between them. This chain's CDR3 is CASSHDGFEQYF. CDR3 nucleotide sequence: TGTGCCAGCAGCCACGATGGATTCGAGCAGTACTTC.

The chain's CDR3 is CASSSDREAGELFF. The CDR3 nucleotides are TGCGCCAGCAGCTCGGACAGGGAAGCCGGGGAGCTGTTTTTT. The V gene is TRBV5-1, the J gene TRBJ2-2; 8 bases map to TRBD1. Germline V gene sequence: CDR1 SGHRS, CDR2 YFSETQ. This CDR3 comprises 14 residues. Unmatched junction bases numbered 4, after V lost 3 bases and J lost 6 bases.

This clonotype occurred a few times. The chain uses TRBV20-1 and TRBJ2-1; 14 bases are shared with TRBD2. V lost 5 bases to trimming and J lost 7 bases; unmatched junction nucleotides: 4. Germline CDR1 reads DFQATT; CDR2 reads SNEGSKA (reference sequence). The CDR3 length is 14 residues. CDR3 in amino acids: CSAPTSGGANEQFF. The CDR3 nucleotides are TGCAGTGCTCCGACTAGCGGGGGGGCAAATGAGCAGTTCTTC.

This clonotype was seen only a few times. The chain carries TRBV11-2 and TRBJ2-7; 7 bases are a match to TRBD2. The CDR3 runs 16 residues. Per the germline V gene, CDR1 is SGHAT and CDR2 is FQNNGV. The trim removed 5 bases at V and 3 bases at J, leaving 13 bases unmatched. The CDR3 DNA sequence: TGTGCCAGCAGCCGAACCACCTGGGGGGGGAACTACGAGCAGTACTTC. This encodes CASSRTTWGGNYEQYF.

The table lists this clonotype with a few counts. This chain joins TRBV20-1 and TRBJ2-3; no clear D gene. CDR3 size: 14 residues. Trimming shortened V by 4 bases and J by 2 bases, and 13 bases separated the two germline ends. CDR1 and CDR2 from the germline V gene are DFQATT and SNEGSKA (reference sequence). The CDR3: CSATNPLNTDTQYF. CDR3 DNA sequence: TGCAGTGCTACCAATCCACTTAACACAGATACGCAGTATTTT.

V usage is TRBV5-6 and J usage is TRBJ2-3; D possibly corresponds to TRBD2 (7 bases). V lost 4 bases and J lost 4, with 16 bases in between. The CDR3 loop spans 15 amino acids. CDR1 is SGHDT, CDR2 YYEEEE, per germline. CDR3 residues: CASSLGGPGADTQYF. In DNA, the CDR3 is TGTGCCAGCAGCCTGGGGGGGCCAGGGGCAGATACGCAGTATTTT. The whole variable domain, filled in from reference TRBV5-6 and TRBJ2-3, reads DAGVTQSPTHLIKTRGQQVTLRCSPKSGHDTVSWYQQALGQGPQFIFQYYEEEERQRGNFPDRFSGHQFPNYSSELNVNALLLGDSALYLCASSLGGPGADTQYFGPGTRLTVL.

The chain is built from TRBV4-2 and TRBJ1-2; no reliable D call. The V end lost 0 bases, the J end lost 8 bases, and 16 bases lay between the germline ends. The CDR3 extends over 15 amino acids. Per the germline V gene, CDR1 is LGHNA and CDR2 is YNFKEQ. CDR3 sequence reads: CASSQEQPRASGYTF. The CDR3 DNA reads as TGTGCCAGCAGCCAAGAACAGCCCCGCGCCTCCGGCTACACCTTC.

The sample holds a few counts of this clonotype. The rearrangement joins TRBV2 to TRBJ1-6; 7 bases map to TRBD1. V gave up 4 bases and J gave up 6 bases; unmatched junction bases: 9. Germline V CDR1 and CDR2: SNHLY, FYNNEI. This CDR3 contains 16 residues. CDR3 residues: CASSANGQEVNSPLHF. CDR3 bases: TGTGCCAGCAGTGCAAATGGACAGGAAGTTAATTCACCCCTCCACTTT.